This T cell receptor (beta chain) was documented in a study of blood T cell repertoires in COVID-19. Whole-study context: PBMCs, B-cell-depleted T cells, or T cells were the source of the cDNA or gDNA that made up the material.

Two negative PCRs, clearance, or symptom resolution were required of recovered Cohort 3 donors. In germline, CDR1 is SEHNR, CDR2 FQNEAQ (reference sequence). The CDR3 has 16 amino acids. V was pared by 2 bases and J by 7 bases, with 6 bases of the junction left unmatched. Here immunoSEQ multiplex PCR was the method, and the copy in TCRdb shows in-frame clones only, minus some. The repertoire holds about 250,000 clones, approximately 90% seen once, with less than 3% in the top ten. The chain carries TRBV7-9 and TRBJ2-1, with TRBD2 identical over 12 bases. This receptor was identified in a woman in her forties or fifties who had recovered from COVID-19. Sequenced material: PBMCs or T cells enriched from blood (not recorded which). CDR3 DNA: TGTGCCAGCAGCTTACGTGGGCTAGCGGGAGGGAATGAGCAGTTCTTC. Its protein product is CASSLRGLAGGNEQFF.